These T cell receptor beta chains were read from a single sample in a study of T-cell reconstitution after alpha-beta-depleted transplantation in children. In TCRdb, the PCR reads were re-called with MiXCR into one record per CDR3 protein. Here the sample spans approximately 650,000 distinct CDR3 sequences, 13% being singletons. Sequencing was performed on PBMCs, taken before TCRalphabeta/CD19-depleted stem cell transplant. These receptors all come from a girl aged 2 to 10 with congenital amegakaryocytic thrombocytopenia, due to receive a stem cell transplant. The CDR3 runs from the conserved cysteine through the conserved F or W. The size entry is marked missing in some rows and otherwise reads once, few, many or a size class.

clone size,J gene,V gene,CDR3 protein
few,TRBJ2-2,TRBV5-1,CASSLDSANTGELFF
many,TRBJ1-1,TRBV10-3,CATIRDRDAEAFF
NA,TRBJ1-1,TRBV20-1,CSARRAGNTEAFF
many,TRBJ2-2,TRBV15,CATSTNRDSISGELFF
few,TRBJ2-6,TRBV5-1,CASSHSIGQGASGANVLTF
few,TRBJ2-2,TRBV3-1,CASSQGSGGHTGELFF
many,TRBJ1-2,TRBV29-1,CSVLRETLGYTF
many,TRBJ1-2,TRBV10-3,CAISAADGYTF
NA,TRBJ2-7,TRBV20-1,CSAVRGFGSYEQYF
NA,TRBJ2-3,TRBV12-3/TRBV12-4,CASRRRDLAGGPSDTQYF
many,TRBJ2-1,TRBV6-1,CASSPNTGVYNEQFF
many,TRBJ2-5,TRBV29-1,CSADRERGETQYF
NA,TRBJ2-5,TRBV5-5,CASSWPIRGRIGETQYF
few,TRBJ2-1,TRBV12-3/TRBV12-4,CASSTSGSPMDEQFF
NA,TRBJ2-1,TRBV11-1,CASSIGGGRARIEQFF
many,TRBJ2-7,TRBV20-1,CSARLANAYEQYF
NA,TRBJ2-5,TRBV18,CASSPRSTGGETQYF
NA,TRBJ2-1,TRBV19,CASSIRSGRTSSNEQFF
NA,TRBJ2-1,TRBV7-2,CASSFLGYNEQFF
many,TRBJ2-5,TRBV19,CASSIVSGGETQYF
NA,TRBJ1-2,TRBV12-3/TRBV12-4,CASSHTGDRANYGYTF
many,TRBJ1-1,TRBV29-1,CSVVTPAGGMNTEAFF
many,TRBJ2-5,TRBV3-1,CASSQGDRGLQETQYF
many,TRBJ2-3,TRBV18,CASSPPDYRGPTDTQYF
once,TRBJ2-1,TRBV16,CASSQSWELEQFF
many,TRBJ2-1,TRBV5-1,CASSFAANYYNEQFF
NA,TRBJ2-1,TRBV12-3/TRBV12-4,CASSHSGRADEQFF
NA,TRBJ2-1,TRBV12-5,CASRREINEQFF
many,TRBJ2-1,TRBV19,CASSMTETYNEQFF
few,TRBJ2-2,TRBV12-3/TRBV12-4,CASSFSGRRNTGELFF
many,TRBJ2-3,TRBV12-3/TRBV12-4,CASSPSRPADTQYF
many,TRBJ2-2,TRBV5-1,CASSLVGPGTGELFF
NA,TRBJ2-7,TRBV29-1,CSPKARTESYEQYF
many,TRBJ1-6,TRBV24-1,CATSDPSGGDSPLHF
many,TRBJ2-7,TRBV27,CASSLQGTIPYEQYF
few,TRBJ2-1,TRBV29-1,CSVDKSDNEQFF
NA,TRBJ2-1,TRBV12-3/TRBV12-4,CASSFRGRDNEQFF
many,TRBJ2-3,TRBV9,CASGGGADTQYF